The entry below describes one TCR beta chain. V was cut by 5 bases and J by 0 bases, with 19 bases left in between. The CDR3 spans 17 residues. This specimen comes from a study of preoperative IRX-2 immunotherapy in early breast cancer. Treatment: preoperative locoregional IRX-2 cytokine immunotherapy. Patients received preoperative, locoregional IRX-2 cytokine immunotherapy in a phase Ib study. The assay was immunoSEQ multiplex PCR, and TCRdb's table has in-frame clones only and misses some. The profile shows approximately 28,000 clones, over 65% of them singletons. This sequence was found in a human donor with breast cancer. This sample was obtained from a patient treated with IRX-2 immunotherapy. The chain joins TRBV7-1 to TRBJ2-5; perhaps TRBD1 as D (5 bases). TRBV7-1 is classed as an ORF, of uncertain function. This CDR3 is CASSQGTTGLHQETQYF. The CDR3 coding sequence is TGTGCCAGCAGCCAGGGTACTACGGGTTTACACCAAGAGACCCAGTACTTC.